The rows below give T cell receptor beta chains drawn from one sample of a study of CD4 T cells in relation to SARS-CoV-2 and coronaviruses. TCRdb's table, derived via immunoSEQ multiplex PCR, lists solely in-frame clones and lacks some. The table includes tens of thousands of clones, 92% detected once. The sample was naive CD4+ T cells from PBMCs. Source of these receptors: an adult with COVID-19. The CDR3 runs from the conserved cysteine through the conserved F or W. The D gene is left open where the match is weak. Only part of the rows carry a size: once, few, many, or a class if the clone is expanded.

>once|.|TRBJ2-3|TRBV6-1
CASSDPRSANTQYF
TGTGCCAGCAGTGATCCGAGATCGGCGAATACGCAGTATTTT
>.|TRBD1|TRBJ2-7|TRBV28
CAIAGGLDEQYF
TGTGCCATAGCAGGGGGCCTAGACGAGCAGTACTTC
>.|.|TRBJ1-1|TRBV6-2/TRBV6-3
CASSYDWSTEAFF
TGTGCCAGCAGTTACGATTGGAGCACTGAAGCTTTCTTT
>.|.|TRBJ1-2|TRBV3-1/TRBV3-2
CASSQDGRYTYGYTF
TGTGCCAGCAGCCAAGACGGCCGGTATACTTATGGCTACACCTTC
>.|.|TRBJ2-5|TRBV5-1
CASSLALSGTDPGAQYF
TGCGCCAGCAGCTTGGCGCTATCCGGGACGGACCCAGGGGCCCAGTACTTC
>.|TRBD1|TRBJ1-5|TRBV24-1
CATSDSGTGGTAQHF
TGTGCCACCAGTGATTCCGGGACAGGGGGTACAGCCCAGCATTTT
>.|.|TRBJ1-5|TRBV6-5
CASTGLLPSNQPQHF
TGTGCCAGCACAGGGTTACTTCCTAGCAATCAGCCCCAGCATTTT
>.|.|TRBJ2-5|TRBV19
CASSIIPGGGETQYF
TGTGCCAGTAGTATCATCCCGGGCGGTGGAGAGACCCAGTACTTC
>.|.|TRBJ2-5|TRBV2
CASSRRADQETQYF
TGTGCCAGCAGCCGACGAGCGGATCAAGAGACCCAGTACTTC
>once|.|TRBJ2-5|TRBV10-1
CASSGGPRNEETQYF
TGCGCCAGCAGTGGGGGACCCCGAAACGAAGAGACCCAGTACTTC
>.|TRBD1|TRBJ1-2|TRBV7-9
CASSPRTGWYGYTF
TGTGCCAGCAGTCCTAGGACAGGGTGGTATGGCTACACCTTC
>.|TRBD1|TRBJ1-6|TRBV10-3
CAIRGQASPEDSPLHF
TGTGCCATCAGAGGACAGGCCTCACCGGAGGATTCACCCCTCCACTTT
>.|.|TRBJ1-6|TRBV7-9
CASSTGEWNSPLHF
TGTGCCAGCAGCACGGGGGAATGGAATTCACCCCTCCACTTT
>.|TRBD1|TRBJ1-6|TRBV11-3
CASSLSGGRSYNSPLHF
TGTGCCAGCAGCTTGTCAGGGGGCAGATCCTATAATTCACCCCTCCACTTT
>.|.|TRBJ2-1|TRBV7-3
CASSFELGSYNEQFF
TGTGCCAGCAGCTTTGAGCTGGGCTCCTACAATGAGCAGTTCTTC
>once|TRBD1|TRBJ2-7|TRBV6-2/TRBV6-3
CASSYPPGQGEQYF
TGTGCCAGCAGTTACCCGCCGGGACAGGGCGAGCAGTACTTC
>.|.|TRBJ2-7|TRBV29-1
CSVESLPTPYEQYF
TGCAGCGTTGAGTCACTCCCAACTCCTTACGAGCAGTACTTC
>.|TRBD2|TRBJ2-1|TRBV19
CASSTLAVRTWGEQFF
TGTGCCAGTAGTACTCTAGCGGTTCGGACGTGGGGTGAGCAGTTCTTC
>.|TRBD2|TRBJ2-3|TRBV30
CAWLLQTSGRGNTQYF
TGTGCCTGGCTCCTCCAGACTAGCGGGAGAGGGAATACGCAGTATTTT
>once|.|TRBJ1-5|TRBV7-9
CASSLTGLMPQHF
TGTGCCAGCAGCTTAACAGGGCTGATGCCCCAGCATTTT
>once|.|TRBJ2-3|TRBV7-2
CASSSRRDTDTQYF
TGTGCCAGCAGCTCTCGCCGGGACACAGATACGCAGTATTTT
>.|.|TRBJ1-4|TRBV9
CASSRWDIVSEKLFF
TGTGCCAGCAGCAGATGGGACATCGTATCTGAAAAACTGTTTTTT
>.|TRBD2|TRBJ2-3|TRBV19
CASASGGSTDTQYF
TGTGCCAGTGCTAGCGGGGGGAGCACAGATACGCAGTATTTT
>once|.|TRBJ2-3|TRBV6-1
CASSEAGATDTQYF
TGTGCCAGCAGTGAAGCAGGGGCGACAGATACGCAGTATTTT
>.|.|TRBJ1-2|TRBV9
CASSASQGDYGYTF
TGTGCCAGCAGTGCTAGTCAGGGAGACTATGGCTACACCTTC
>.|.|TRBJ1-2|TRBV4-1
CASSQTLGTANYGYTF
TGCGCCAGCAGCCAAACTCTCGGGACTGCAAACTATGGCTACACCTTC
>.|TRBD2|TRBJ2-3|TRBV15
CATSRDGGTSDSQYF
TGTGCCACCAGCAGAGATGGTGGGACTAGCGACTCGCAGTATTTT
>.|TRBD2|TRBJ2-5|TRBV7-6
CASSFRLAGQETQYF
TGTGCCAGCAGCTTTCGACTAGCGGGACAAGAGACCCAGTACTTC
>.|.|TRBJ2-1|TRBV18
CASSPTGFVVNEQFF
TGTGCCAGCTCACCAACAGGGTTCGTGGTCAATGAGCAGTTCTTC
>once|.|TRBJ1-4|TRBV3-1/TRBV3-2
CASSQEGRGAEKLFF
TGTGCCAGCAGCCAAGAGGGTCGGGGGGCGGAAAAACTGTTTTTT
>.|TRBD2|TRBJ2-1|TRBV11-3
CASSSGGNEQFF
TGTGCCAGCAGCTCGGGGGGGAATGAGCAGTTCTTC
>.|TRBD2|TRBJ2-5|TRBV5-1
CASSLTSGSQETQYF
TGCGCCAGCAGCTTGACTAGCGGGAGCCAAGAGACCCAGTACTTC
>.|TRBD1|TRBJ2-7|TRBV7-6
CASSLMADGTDEQYF
TGTGCCAGCAGCTTAATGGCCGACGGGACAGACGAGCAGTACTTC
>few|TRBD1|TRBJ1-6|TRBV28
CASRTGNSPLHF
TGTGCCAGCAGGACAGGGAATTCACCCCTCCACTTT
>.|TRBD1|TRBJ2-3|TRBV6-5
CASSRGTRSTDTQYF
TGTGCCAGCAGCAGGGGGACACGTAGCACAGATACGCAGTATTTT
>.|.|TRBJ2-7|TRBV6-5
CASSTRGAPLYEQYF
TGTGCCAGCAGTACCCGGGGTGCTCCCCTCTACGAGCAGTACTTC
>.|.|TRBJ1-5|TRBV19
CASGRVLENQPQHF
TGTGCCAGTGGGCGGGTTCTCGAAAACCAGCCCCAGCATTTT
>.|TRBD2|TRBJ2-3|TRBV5-1
CASSLATGGPTDTQYF
TGCGCCAGCAGCTTGGCCACGGGAGGGCCCACAGATACGCAGTATTTT
>.|TRBD2|TRBJ2-7|TRBV14
CASSQGGSGILPYEQYF
TGTGCCAGCAGCCAAGGAGGTAGCGGGATTCTCCCCTACGAGCAGTACTTC
>once|TRBD2|TRBJ2-1|TRBV6-1
CASSEGGGSYNEQFF
TGTGCCAGCAGTGAAGGGGGGGGCTCCTACAATGAGCAGTTCTTC
>.|TRBD1|TRBJ2-6|TRBV6-5
CASSSGTGLANVLTF
TGTGCCAGCAGTTCCGGGACAGGGTTGGCCAACGTCCTGACTTTC
>.|TRBD1|TRBJ2-6|TRBV27
CASSLDRAGANVLTF
TGTGCCAGCAGTTTAGACAGGGCTGGGGCCAACGTCCTGACTTTC
>.|.|TRBJ1-2|TRBV4-1
CASRMTFTEEGYTF
TGCGCCAGCAGGATGACCTTTACGGAGGAAGGCTACACCTTC
>.|.|TRBJ2-7|TRBV20-1
CSASDRTEKIYEQYF
TGCAGTGCTAGTGACCGGACAGAGAAGATCTACGAGCAGTACTTC
>.|.|TRBJ2-5|TRBV18
CASSPNEETQYF
TGTGCCAGCTCTCCTAATGAAGAGACCCAGTACTTC
>.|.|TRBJ1-5|TRBV28
CASRSSNQPQHF
TGTGCCAGCAGGTCAAGCAATCAGCCCCAGCATTTT
>.|.|TRBJ2-3|TRBV24-1
CATSDPGTVTDTQYF
TGTGCCACCAGTGACCCCGGGACTGTTACAGATACGCAGTATTTT
>.|.|TRBJ2-7|TRBV21-1
CASSKVSSNRDRAYEQYF
TGTGCCAGCAGCAAAGTATCTTCGAACCGGGACAGGGCCTACGAGCAGTACTTC
>.|TRBD2|TRBJ2-1|TRBV30
CAWSVLLAEDNEQFF
TGTGCCTGGAGTGTACTGCTAGCGGAAGACAATGAGCAGTTCTTC
>once|.|TRBJ2-1|TRBV19
CASSTPGPVRGEQFF
TGTGCCAGTAGTACACCGGGACCCGTTAGGGGTGAGCAGTTCTTC
>.|.|TRBJ2-7|TRBV5-4
CASRPPGSSYEQYF
TGTGCCAGCAGGCCCCCGGGGTCCAGCTACGAGCAGTACTTC
>.|TRBD2|TRBJ2-3|TRBV6-5
CASTGGRSTDTQYF
TGTGCCAGCACGGGAGGGCGTAGCACAGATACGCAGTATTTT
>.|TRBD1|TRBJ2-5|TRBV19
CASSIGQGGAQYF
TGTGCCAGTAGTATAGGACAGGGTGGGGCCCAGTACTTC
>.|TRBD1|TRBJ2-5|TRBV7-9
CASSSGSTGIQTQYF
TGTGCCAGCAGCTCAGGATCGACAGGGATTCAGACCCAGTACTTC
>.|.|TRBJ1-1|TRBV11-3
CASSSSSRLLEYAFF
TGTGCCAGCAGCTCTAGCAGCCGACTACTAGAGTACGCTTTCTTT